This note documents a single T cell receptor (beta chain) sequence. Original methodology: For nucleated cells, counts were estimated from reference gene primer amplification. This table comes from immunoSEQ multiplex PCR, and its TCRdb copy is limited to in-frame clones, with some not included. The V and J calls and clone size are taken from that table; D and trimming were inferred from the DNA. Here the sample spans some 120,000 clones, about 80% being singletons. The sample originates from a study of blood T cell repertoires in COVID-19. Across the whole study: Some COVID-19 samples were acute and others convalescent; all came from the United States, Italy and Spain. PBMCs, B-cell-depleted T cells, or T cells provided the cDNA or gDNA that made up the material.

Germline V gives CDR1 LNHDA, CDR2 SQIVND (reference sequence). Trimming cost V 4 bases and J 1 base; bases outside gene matches: 4. The CDR3 totals 15 residues. The source material was peripheral blood. The rearrangement links TRBV19 to TRBJ1-2; 9 positions match TRBD1. The sequence was obtained from a woman aged 45 to 65 with acute or convalescent COVID-19. CDR3 nucleotide sequence: TGTGCCAGTAGTAATGGGACAGGGCTTAACTATGGCTACACCTTC. Protein: CASSNGTGLNYGYTF.